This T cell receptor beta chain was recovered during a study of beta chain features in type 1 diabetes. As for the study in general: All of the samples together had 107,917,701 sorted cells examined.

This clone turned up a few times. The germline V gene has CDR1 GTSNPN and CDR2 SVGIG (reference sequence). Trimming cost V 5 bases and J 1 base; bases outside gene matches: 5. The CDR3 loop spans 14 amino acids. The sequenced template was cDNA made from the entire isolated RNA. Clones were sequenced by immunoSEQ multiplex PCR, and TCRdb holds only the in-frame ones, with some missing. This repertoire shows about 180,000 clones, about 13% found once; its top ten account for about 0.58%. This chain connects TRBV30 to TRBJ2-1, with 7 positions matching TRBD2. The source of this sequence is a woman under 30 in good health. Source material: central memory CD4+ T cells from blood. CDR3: CAWGGGKSYNEQFF. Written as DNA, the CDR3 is TGTGCCTGGGGGGGAGGGAAATCCTACAATGAGCAGTTCTTC.